These 30 T cell receptor beta chains originate from one sample sequenced in a study of cytomegalovirus exposure and HLA in healthy donors. PCR used 60 Vbeta primers and 13 Jbeta primers. The protocol was immunoSEQ multiplex PCR, while the TCRdb copy is restricted to in-frame clones and leaves out a portion. The sample includes approximately 170,000 clones, just under 80% of them seen just once. Sequenced input: PBMCs. The receptors come from a woman aged 40 to 50 in good health and CMV-seropositive.

The chain has TRBV27 and TRBJ1-6; D perhaps matches TRBD1 (5 bases). Trimming removed 3 bases at V and 10 bases at J, with 13 bases between. The CDR3 consists of 14 residues. Germline values: CDR1 MNHEY, CDR2 SMNVEV (reference sequence). The CDR3 nucleotides are TGTGCCAGCAGTTTCACCAGGGATGGATCACCCCTCCACTTT. Translating it yields CASSFTRDGSPLHF.

J is TRBJ2-1 and V is TRBV6-5; D ambiguous. Deletions cut 0 bases from V and 4 bases from J, with 4 bases between. The germline V gene encodes CDR1 MNHEY and CDR2 SVGAGI. The CDR3 spans 13 residues. This CDR3 is CASSYSLYNEQFF. The CDR3 DNA reads TGTGCCAGCAGTTACTCCCTATACAATGAGCAGTTCTTC.

The chain is built from TRBV5-1 and TRBJ1-3, with D possibly being TRBD1 (5 bases). CDR1 is SGHRS, CDR2 YFSETQ, per germline. The CDR3 has 14 amino acids. V was shortened by 7 bases and J by 0 bases, with 11 bases between the two germline ends. The CDR3 DNA is TGCGCCAGCGGGGACTCCTTCTCTGGAAACACCATATATTTT. It codes for CASGDSFSGNTIYF.

V and J are TRBV19 and TRBJ1-3; D may be TRBD1 (5 bases). Germline CDR1 LNHDA, CDR2 SQIVND (reference sequence). This CDR3 contains 14 residues. Trimming left V 8 bases short and J 2 bases short, with 13 bases between. This chain's CDR3 is CASQSGGAGNTIYF. CDR3 coding DNA: TGTGCCAGTCAGTCGGGAGGGGCTGGAAACACCATATATTTT. Supplemented by reference TRBV19 and TRBJ1-3, the full variable domain reads DGGITQSPKYLFRKEGQNVTLSCEQNLNHDAMYWYRQDPGQGLRLIYYSQIVNDFQKGDIAEGYSVSREKKESFPLTVTSAQKNPTAFYLCASQSGGAGNTIYFGEGSWLTVV.

This sequence joins TRBV30 and TRBJ1-1, with 7 bases aligning to TRBD1. Germline CDR1 GTSNPN, CDR2 SVGIG (reference sequence). The CDR3 sequence is 11 residues long. V trimming: 7 bases; J trimming: 6 bases; junction bases outside the gene matches: 5. CDR3 sequence: CASRTGAEAFF. The CDR3 bases are TGTGCCTCTCGCACAGGGGCTGAAGCTTTCTTT.

V gene TRBV27 combines with J gene TRBJ2-6; 7 positions agree with TRBD1. The CDR3 totals 16 residues. J gave up 0 bases and V 7 bases, and 6 bases lay outside the gene matches. Germline values: CDR1 MNHEY, CDR2 SMNVEV (reference sequence). The CDR3, as DNA: TGTGCCAGCACCAGGACAGGAATCTCTGGGGCCAACGTCCTGACTTTC. Translated: CASTRTGISGANVLTF.

The chain has TRBV19 and TRBJ1-5; tentative D call: TRBD1 (5 bases). Looked up from germline, CDR1 is LNHDA and CDR2 is SQIVND (reference sequence). Trimming removed 4 bases from V and 4 bases from J, with 11 bases in between. The CDR3 consists of 14 residues. The CDR3 reads CASSTFGGNQPQHF. Here the CDR3 DNA reads TGTGCCAGTAGTACCTTCGGGGGAAATCAGCCCCAGCATTTT.

The chain links TRBV27 to TRBJ2-4; the match to TRBD1 covers 8 bases. The CDR3 runs to 16 residues. Germline loops: CDR1 MNHEY, CDR2 SMNVEV (reference sequence). After removal of 5 bases from V and 3 bases from J, the junction contained 9 bases not matched to a gene. The CDR3 sequence: CASSQGAHGFKNIQYF. The CDR3, as DNA: TGTGCCAGCAGTCAGGGGGCCCACGGGTTCAAAAACATTCAGTACTTC.

This chain connects TRBV11-3 to TRBJ2-5; TRBD2 matches 9 bases. The V and J ends lost 1 base and 5 bases, in that order; junction bases with no gene match: 5. The CDR3 spans 15 residues. Germline-derived CDR1 and CDR2 are SGHNT and YENEEA. The CDR3 DNA follows: TGTGCCAGCAGCTTAGGAGGGGGGACTAGCGAGACCCAGTACTTC. It translates to CASSLGGGTSETQYF.

The chain combines TRBV7-9 with TRBJ1-1; D is undetermined. This CDR3 comprises 14 residues. Deletions cut 0 bases from V and 2 bases from J, with 7 bases between. Germline CDR1 reads SEHNR; CDR2 reads FQNEAQ (reference sequence). The chain's CDR3 is CASSLAQINTEAFF. Here the CDR3 DNA reads TGTGCCAGCAGCTTAGCACAGATAAACACTGAAGCTTTCTTT.

The chain couples TRBV7-9 to TRBJ1-5, with 10 bases fitting TRBD1. Germline CDR1 is SEHNR and CDR2 is FQNEAQ (reference sequence). The CDR3 contains 17 residues. The trim removed 4 bases at V and 2 bases at J, leaving 8 bases unmatched. For the CDR3, the DNA is TGTGCCAGCAGCTACTCAACCGGGACAGGGGGCAATCAGCCCCAGCATTTT. Residues: CASSYSTGTGGNQPQHF.

The V gene is TRBV28, the J gene TRBJ1-2; 7 bases are a match to TRBD1. Germline V lookup: CDR1 MDHEN, CDR2 SYDVKM. The V segment lost 5 bases and the J segment 8 bases; nucleotides outside the gene matches: 5. The CDR3 extends over 12 amino acids. As DNA, the CDR3 is TGTGCCAGCAGTATCTACAGGGGAGGCTACACCTTC. Translated, it gives CASSIYRGGYTF.

This clone turned up a few times. The chain joins TRBV11-2 to TRBJ1-4; 9 bases map to TRBD1. CDR1 and CDR2 (germline): SGHAT, FQNNGV. The trim removed 1 base at V and 7 bases at J, leaving 10 bases unmatched. CDR3 length: 17 residues. Written as DNA, the CDR3 is TGTGCCAGCAGCTTAGGGGTTCGGGGACAGGGAAGTGAAAAACTGTTTTTT. This sequence encodes CASSLGVRGQGSEKLFF. The variable domain in full, with the rest retrieved from reference TRBV11-2 and TRBJ1-4, is EAGVAQSPRYKIIEKRQSVAFWCNPISGHATLYWYQQILGQGPKLLIQFQNNGVVDDSQLPKDRFSAERLKGVDSTLKIQPAKLEDSAVYLCASSLGVRGQGSEKLFFGSGTQLSVL.

This clone was seen just once. V and J are TRBV30 and TRBJ1-2; 7 positions match TRBD1. Trimming removed 0 bases from V and 6 bases from J; junction bases left unmatched: 13. The CDR3 spans 16 residues. CDR1 and CDR2 (germline): GTSNPN, SVGIG (reference sequence). The CDR3 protein is CAWSVLGLDRRNGYTF. In DNA, the CDR3 is TGTGCCTGGAGTGTACTAGGCTTGGACAGGAGGAATGGCTACACCTTC.

The genes are TRBV11-2 and TRBJ1-3, with D hard to call. The CDR3 spans 15 residues. Deletions cut 6 bases from V and 0 bases from J, with 12 bases between. The germline CDR1 and CDR2 sequences are SGHAT and FQNNGV. The CDR3 nucleotides are TGTGCCAGCAGACCTATTGACTTCTCTGGAAACACCATATATTTT. It codes for CASRPIDFSGNTIYF.

The chain couples TRBV6-5 to TRBJ2-3; possible D gene TRBD2, 6 bases. Per germline, CDR1 MNHEY and CDR2 SVGAGI. V dropped 7 bases and J dropped 0 bases, with 14 bases sitting between them. The CDR3 loop spans 15 amino acids. The CDR3 loop is CASKDERASTDTQYF. CDR3 nucleotides: TGTGCCAGCAAGGACGAGCGGGCAAGCACAGATACGCAGTATTTT.

The chain has TRBV28 and TRBJ2-7; D perhaps matches TRBD1 (5 bases). V was clipped by 4 bases and J by 3 bases, with 16 bases between them. Per the germline V gene, CDR1 is MDHEN and CDR2 is SYDVKM. The CDR3 is made up of 15 amino acids. CDR3 protein: CASSSHVTDSYEQYF. The DNA of the CDR3 is TGTGCCAGCAGTTCACACGTAACAGACAGCTACGAGCAGTACTTC.

The rearrangement joins TRBV5-1 to TRBJ2-2; perhaps TRBD1 as D (5 bases). The V end was cut by 0 bases, the J end by 3 bases, with 9 bases between. The CDR3 is 15 residues long. The germline V gene encodes CDR1 SGHRS and CDR2 YFSETQ. DNA for the CDR3: TGCGCCAGCAGCTTGGACAGGATCGACACCGGGGAGCTGTTTTTT. Its protein product is CASSLDRIDTGELFF.

The J gene is TRBJ1-1, the V gene TRBV2, with TRBD1 matching over 7 bases. The junction had 6 bases not matched to a gene; V was cut back by 7 bases and J by 1 base. Germline-derived CDR1 and CDR2 are SNHLY and FYNNEI. This CDR3 spans 14 amino acids. The CDR3 loop reads CASTQGQPNTEAFF. CDR3 sequence (DNA): TGTGCCAGCACCCAGGGACAGCCGAACACTGAAGCTTTCTTT. The full variable domain, with the rest looked up from reference TRBV2 and TRBJ1-1, is EPEVTQTPSHQVTQMGQEVILRCVPISNHLYFYWYRQILGQKVEFLVSFYNNEISEKSEIFDDQFSVERPDGSNFTLKIRSTKLEDSAMYFCASTQGQPNTEAFFGQGTRLTVV.

This rearrangement joins TRBV5-1 to TRBJ1-1, with D tentatively TRBD1 (5 bases). The ends were cut back, 2 bases at V and 0 bases at J, with 14 bases in the middle. Germline V gives CDR1 SGHRS, CDR2 YFSETQ. This CDR3 is built from 16 residues. CDR3 region: CASSFRGSKMNTEAFF. The CDR3 coding sequence is TGCGCCAGCAGCTTCCGGGGGAGCAAAATGAACACTGAAGCTTTCTTT.

This clone has just one count. The V and J genes are TRBV5-1 and TRBJ2-1, with 7 bases fitting TRBD1. Trimming at V came to 0 bases and at J to 0 bases, leaving 3 bases not matched to a gene. This CDR3 spans 16 amino acids. CDR1 SGHRS and CDR2 YFSETQ come from the germline V gene. CDR3 nucleotides: TGCGCCAGCAGCTTGGAGTCAGGGGGCTCCTACAATGAGCAGTTCTTC. It codes for CASSLESGGSYNEQFF.

The chain has TRBV6-5 and TRBJ1-2, with no clear D. With 2 bases removed from V and 3 bases from J, the gap between germline ends came to 7 bases. CDR3 size: 13 residues. Germline CDR1 reads MNHEY; CDR2 reads SVGAGI. CDR3 amino acids: CASSYRRHYGYTF. The CDR3 nucleotides read TGTGCCAGCAGTTACAGGAGGCACTATGGCTACACCTTC.

The rearrangement uses TRBV19 and TRBJ1-1; 7 nucleotides line up with TRBD1. The CDR3 has 13 residues. Germline V lookup: CDR1 LNHDA, CDR2 SQIVND (reference sequence). Trimming removed 8 bases from V and 0 bases from J; junction bases left unmatched: 3. This CDR3 reads CASGDRLNTEAFF. CDR3 bases: TGTGCCAGTGGGGACAGATTGAACACTGAAGCTTTCTTT.

This sequence joins TRBV19 and TRBJ1-1; maybe TRBD1 (5 bases). The germline V gene has CDR1 LNHDA and CDR2 SQIVND (reference sequence). V shed 6 bases and J shed 1 base, with 9 bases lying between them. This CDR3 contains 13 residues. Here the CDR3 DNA reads TGTGCCAGTAGGCGCACAGGGAACACTGAAGCTTTCTTT. Translation gives CASRRTGNTEAFF. Using reference TRBV19 and TRBJ1-1 for the parts outside the CDR3, the full variable domain is DGGITQSPKYLFRKEGQNVTLSCEQNLNHDAMYWYRQDPGQGLRLIYYSQIVNDFQKGDIAEGYSVSREKKESFPLTVTSAQKNPTAFYLCASRRTGNTEAFFGQGTRLTVV.

The J gene is TRBJ2-3, the V gene TRBV27; 12 bases align to TRBD2. With 3 bases clipped from V and 3 bases from J, the junction kept 4 bases outside the gene matches. The CDR3 runs to 16 residues. Germline CDR1 is MNHEY and CDR2 is SMNVEV (reference sequence). The CDR3 nucleotides read TGTGCCAGCAGTTTGGGTACTAGCGGGGGGACAGATACGCAGTATTTT. Encoded protein: CASSLGTSGGTDTQYF.

The chain has TRBV13 and TRBJ1-2, with D uncertain. Germline V CDR1 and CDR2: PRHDT, FYEKMQ (reference sequence). Trimming left V 8 bases short and J 1 base short, with 14 bases between. This CDR3 is built from 14 residues. Here the CDR3 DNA reads TGTGCCAGCGGCCTAGGCCGGGGTAACTATGGCTACACCTTC. This sequence encodes CASGLGRGNYGYTF.

The chain couples TRBV30 to TRBJ2-2; weak D call: TRBD2 (5 bases). V was shortened by 3 bases and J by 7 bases, with 12 bases between the two germline ends. This CDR3 spans 13 amino acids. Germline assignment: CDR1 GTSNPN and CDR2 SVGIG (reference sequence). CDR3 in DNA: TGTGCCTGGAGCCCGACTCGGGGCGGGGAGCTGTTTTTT. It yields the protein CAWSPTRGGELFF.

The sample holds one count of this clone. The gene calls are TRBV30 and TRBJ2-7, with 7 nucleotides matching TRBD2. CDR3 length: 12 amino acids. Germline CDR1 GTSNPN, CDR2 SVGIG (reference sequence). Losses at the gene ends were 5 bases for V and 6 bases for J; bases not matched to a gene: 7. This chain's CDR3 is CAWSTSYSEQYF. CDR3 nucleotides: TGTGCCTGGTCGACTAGCTACTCCGAGCAGTACTTC.

The CDR3 nucleotides are TGTGCCAGCAGCTTGAGTAGGCAGGGGCATGGCTACACCTTC. Its translation: CASSLSRQGHGYTF. This sequence joins TRBV5-4 and TRBJ1-2; possible D gene TRBD1, 6 bases. The CDR3 has 14 residues. V lost 1 base and J lost 6, with 13 bases in between. The germline V gene has CDR1 SGHNT and CDR2 YYREEE (reference sequence). Based on the CDR3 plus reference TRBV5-4 and TRBJ1-2, the full variable domain is ETGVTQSPTHLIKTRGQQVTLRCSSQSGHNTVSWYQQALGQGPQFIFQYYREEENGRGNFPPRFSGLQFPNYSSELNVNALELDDSALYLCASSLSRQGHGYTFGSGTRLTVV.

This chain connects TRBV11-2 to TRBJ1-4, with D tentatively TRBD1 (6 bases). The V end lost 3 bases, the J end lost 5 bases, and 7 bases lay between the germline ends. Germline V lookup: CDR1 SGHAT, CDR2 FQNNGV. CDR3 length equals 13 residues. CDR3 DNA sequence: TGTGCCAGCAGCTTTACAGGGAATGAAAAACTGTTTTTT. Translated, it gives CASSFTGNEKLFF.